The rows below give T cell receptor beta chains drawn from one sample of a study of cytomegalovirus exposure and HLA in healthy donors. This table comes from immunoSEQ multiplex PCR, and its TCRdb copy is limited to in-frame clones, with some not included. This table holds 110,000 to 150,000 clones, around 75% found once. The specimen sequenced was PBMCs. The receptor source for this set is a woman between 40 and 50 years old in good health and CMV-seronegative. Each CDR3 is given with its conserved first and last residue. The D gene is left open where the match is weak. For some rows the clone size is stated as once, few or many, or as a class when expanded; others skip it.

CDR3 protein	CDR3 DNA	D gene	V gene	clone size	J gene
CAGPPEDRYNEQFF	TGTGCCGGTCCCCCGGAGGACCGCTACAATGAGCAGTTCTTC	NA	TRBV2	NA	TRBJ2-1
CAISPWGSQRGEDTQYF	TGTGCCATCAGCCCCTGGGGATCCCAGCGGGGGGAGGATACGCAGTATTTT	TRBD2	TRBV10-3	NA	TRBJ2-3
CASSLVTQNTGELFF	TGCGCCAGCAGCTTGGTGACACAGAACACCGGGGAGCTGTTTTTT	NA	TRBV5-1	NA	TRBJ2-2
CASSLYGGDGYTF	TGTGCCAGCAGCTTATATGGGGGCGATGGCTACACCTTC	NA	TRBV11-3	NA	TRBJ1-2
CASSWDRNTEAFF	TGTGCCAGCAGCTGGGACAGGAACACTGAAGCTTTCTTT	TRBD1	TRBV7-9	few	TRBJ1-1
CASSSKRVAGAQYF	TGTGCCAGCAGTTCGAAGCGGGTGGCCGGGGCCCAGTACTTC	NA	TRBV28	few	TRBJ2-5
CASSGQGQETQYF	TGTGCCAGCAGTGGACAGGGCCAAGAGACCCAGTACTTC	TRBD1	TRBV28	NA	TRBJ2-5
CASSLGTGGARGYTF	TGTGCCAGCAGTTTAGGTACAGGGGGCGCGAGGGGCTACACCTTC	TRBD1	TRBV27	NA	TRBJ1-2
CASSLHGGVAYEQYF	TGTGCCAGCAGCTTACACGGGGGAGTCGCCTACGAGCAGTACTTC	NA	TRBV7-9	NA	TRBJ2-7
CSVVSPANTEAFF	TGCAGCGTTGTAAGCCCCGCGAACACTGAAGCTTTCTTT	NA	TRBV29-1	NA	TRBJ1-1
CSSSLQGAANQPQHF	TGTTCCAGCAGCCTTCAGGGGGCGGCGAATCAGCCCCAGCATTTT	TRBD1	TRBV7-9	NA	TRBJ1-5
CASRSMGGDGYTF	TGTGCCAGCAGATCAATGGGGGGGGATGGCTACACCTTC	NA	TRBV4-2	NA	TRBJ1-2
CSVVWAGGRYEQYF	TGCAGCGTTGTATGGGCAGGGGGCAGGTACGAGCAGTACTTC	TRBD1	TRBV29-1	NA	TRBJ2-7
CASSLWSGGDQETQYF	TGTGCCAGCAGTTTATGGTCCGGGGGAGACCAAGAGACCCAGTACTTC	NA	TRBV28	NA	TRBJ2-5
CAAGQTSNQPQHF	TGTGCCGCCGGACAGACTAGCAATCAGCCCCAGCATTTT	NA	TRBV6-1	NA	TRBJ1-5
CASTQGGGETQYF	TGTGCCAGCACCCAAGGGGGCGGAGAGACCCAGTACTTC	TRBD1	TRBV28	NA	TRBJ2-5
CASSLDIQKGQEAFF	TGTGCCAGCAGCTTGGACATACAGAAGGGGCAAGAAGCTTTCTTT	NA	TRBV5-4	NA	TRBJ1-1
CSVEGQGAREQYF	TGCAGCGTTGAAGGGCAGGGGGCGAGGGAGCAGTACTTC	TRBD1	TRBV29-1	NA	TRBJ2-7
CASSQDYRNTEAFF	TGCGCCAGCAGCCAAGATTACAGGAACACTGAAGCTTTCTTT	NA	TRBV4-1	NA	TRBJ1-1
CASSLGTGWETQYF	TGCGCCAGCAGCTTAGGGACAGGTTGGGAGACCCAGTACTTC	TRBD1	TRBV5-1	NA	TRBJ2-5
CASSERGTVQPQHF	TGTGCCAGCAGTGAAAGGGGGACAGTCCAGCCCCAGCATTTT	TRBD1	TRBV6-1	NA	TRBJ1-5
CASSPRSGRDNEQFF	TGTGCCAGCAGCCCGAGGAGCGGGAGAGACAATGAGCAGTTCTTC	TRBD2	TRBV5-4	NA	TRBJ2-1
CASRGQVIRSNTEAFF	TGTGCCAGTAGGGGACAGGTGATTCGGTCTAACACTGAAGCTTTCTTT	TRBD1	TRBV19	NA	TRBJ1-1
CASSRKGTSGAQETQYF	TGTGCCAGCAGCCGAAAAGGGACTAGCGGGGCTCAAGAGACCCAGTACTTC	TRBD2	TRBV7-8	NA	TRBJ2-5
CASSAVTGRDEKLFF	TGTGCCAGCAGCGCTGTGACAGGTAGGGATGAAAAACTGTTTTTT	NA	TRBV7-8	NA	TRBJ1-4
CASSESEYHEQYF	TGCGCCAGCAGTGAGTCTGAATATCACGAGCAGTACTTC	NA	TRBV10-2	few	TRBJ2-7
CSSSLTGGGNGGYTF	TGTTCCAGCAGCCTAACAGGGGGCGGAAACGGTGGCTACACCTTC	TRBD1	TRBV7-9	NA	TRBJ1-2
CASSLGTGTYEQYF	TGTGCCAGCAGTTTGGGGACAGGGACCTACGAGCAGTACTTC	TRBD1	TRBV28	few	TRBJ2-7
CASTESSYNEQFF	TGTGCCAGCACAGAATCCTCCTACAATGAGCAGTTCTTC	NA	TRBV28	NA	TRBJ2-1
CASSLRQGGYSNQPQHF	TGTGCCAGCAGCTTGAGGCAGGGGGGTTATAGCAATCAGCCCCAGCATTTT	TRBD1	TRBV5-6	NA	TRBJ1-5
CASSYITGRDTQYF	TGTGCCAGCAGTTACATCACAGGTAGAGATACGCAGTATTTT	NA	TRBV6-5	NA	TRBJ2-3